This entry is about one TCR beta chain. Its antigen is currently unknown. TCRdb reprocessed the 5' RACE reads, keeping one entry per CDR3 protein, no DNA. In total, the table holds 500,000 to 600,000 distinct CDR3 sequences. This CDR3 is 14 amino acids long. The record originates from a study of T cells expressing NK-cell markers. Findings and caveats of the study: These same clonotypes (in several donors) also led the CD3+CD56-NKG2C+ fraction.

The chain combines TRBV12-3 or TRBV12-4 with TRBJ1-6. This clonotype originated in a man younger than 35 in good health. The specimen was blood T cells: a sorted CD56 or NKG2C T cell subset, CD4+ or CD8+ T cells, or bulk PBMC T cells (not recorded which). The chain's CDR3 is CASSVDVGGSPLHF.